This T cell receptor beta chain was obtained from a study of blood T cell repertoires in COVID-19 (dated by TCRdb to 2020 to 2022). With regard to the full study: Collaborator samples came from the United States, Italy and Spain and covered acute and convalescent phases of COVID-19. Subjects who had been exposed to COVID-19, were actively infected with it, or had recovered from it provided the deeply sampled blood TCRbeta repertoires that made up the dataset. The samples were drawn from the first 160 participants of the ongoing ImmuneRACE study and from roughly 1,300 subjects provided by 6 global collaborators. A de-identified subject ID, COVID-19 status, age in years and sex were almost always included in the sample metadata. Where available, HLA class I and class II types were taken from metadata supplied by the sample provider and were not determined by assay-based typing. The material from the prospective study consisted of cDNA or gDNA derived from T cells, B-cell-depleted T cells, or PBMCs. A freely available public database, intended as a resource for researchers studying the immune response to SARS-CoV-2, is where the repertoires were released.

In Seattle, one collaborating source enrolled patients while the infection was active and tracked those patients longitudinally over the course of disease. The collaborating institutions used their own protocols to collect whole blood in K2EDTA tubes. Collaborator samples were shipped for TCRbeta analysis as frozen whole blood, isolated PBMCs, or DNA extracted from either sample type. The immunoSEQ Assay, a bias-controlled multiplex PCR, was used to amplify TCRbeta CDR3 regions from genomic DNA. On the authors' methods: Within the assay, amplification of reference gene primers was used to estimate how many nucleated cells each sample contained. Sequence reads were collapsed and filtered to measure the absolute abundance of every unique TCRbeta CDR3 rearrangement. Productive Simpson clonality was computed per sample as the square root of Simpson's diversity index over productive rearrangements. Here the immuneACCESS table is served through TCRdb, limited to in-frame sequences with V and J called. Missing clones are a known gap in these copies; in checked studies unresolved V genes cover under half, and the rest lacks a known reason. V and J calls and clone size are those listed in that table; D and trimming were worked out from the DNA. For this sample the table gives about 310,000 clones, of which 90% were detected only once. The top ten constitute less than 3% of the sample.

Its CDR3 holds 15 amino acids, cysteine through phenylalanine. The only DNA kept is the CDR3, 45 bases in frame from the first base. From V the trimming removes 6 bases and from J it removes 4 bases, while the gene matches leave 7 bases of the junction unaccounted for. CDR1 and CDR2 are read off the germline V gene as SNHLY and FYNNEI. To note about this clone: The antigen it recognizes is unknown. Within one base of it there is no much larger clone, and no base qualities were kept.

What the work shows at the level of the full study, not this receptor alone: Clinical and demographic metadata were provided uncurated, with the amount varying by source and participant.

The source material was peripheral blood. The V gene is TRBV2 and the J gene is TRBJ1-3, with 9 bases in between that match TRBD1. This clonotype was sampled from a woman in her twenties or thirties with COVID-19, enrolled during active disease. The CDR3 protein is CASSDRGQGGNTIYF. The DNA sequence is TGTGCCAGCAGCGATAGGGGACAGGGAGGAAACACCATATATTTT.